The 14 T cell receptor beta chains reported below all come from one sample, sequenced in a study of blood T cell repertoires in COVID-19 (TCRdb year 2020). To prepare the library, the immunoSEQ multiplex PCR assay was applied. TCRdb limited this immuneACCESS table to in-frame rearrangements with V and J called. A share of clones is missing; checked studies link under half to unresolved V genes, and the rest is unexplained. The sample table lists some 200,000 clones, 65% to 90% of them with a count of one. The ten largest clones take up roughly 4.5% of the sample. The specimen sequenced was peripheral blood. Every receptor here comes from a man aged 45-65 years with acute or convalescent COVID-19.

V usage is TRBV6-5 and J usage is TRBJ1-1; 7 positions agree with TRBD1. Germline CDR1 and CDR2: MNHEY and SVGAGI. The CDR3 covers 15 residues. V lost 6 bases to trimming and J lost 1 base; unmatched junction nucleotides: 8. CDR3 sequence: CASSRQGRGNTEAFF. Here the CDR3 DNA reads TGTGCCAGCAGCAGACAGGGTAGGGGGAACACTGAAGCTTTCTTT.

This clone was seen a handful of times. This chain connects TRBV19 to TRBJ1-1; no reliable D call. The V gene lost 3 bases and the J gene lost 4 bases, with 15 bases spanning the gap. CDR3 length: 15 residues. Germline lookup yields CDR1 LNHDA and CDR2 SQIVND (reference sequence). The CDR3: CASSIADPGSTEAFF. DNA of the CDR3: TGTGCCAGTAGTATCGCCGACCCAGGCTCCACTGAAGCTTTCTTT.

The CDR3 sequence is CASSLDGVAEAFF. The CDR3 coding sequence is TGTGCCAGCAGCTTAGATGGAGTGGCTGAAGCTTTCTTT. The chain has TRBV5-4 and TRBJ1-1, with D unclear. Trimming removed 2 bases from V and 6 bases from J, with 11 bases in between. The V gene's germline CDR1 is SGHNT and CDR2 YYREEE (reference sequence). The CDR3 contains 13 residues.

The chain has TRBV5-6 and TRBJ1-2; D might be TRBD1 (6 bases). With 5 bases removed from V and 11 bases from J, the gap between germline ends came to 19 bases. The CDR3 has 13 residues. Germline loops: CDR1 SGHDT, CDR2 YYEEEE. The DNA of the CDR3 is TGTGCCAGCAGGTCAGACAGGAGAGGATCGTACACCTTC. Translation: CASRSDRRGSYTF.

This clone was detected a few times. This CDR3 is also generated by other DNA sequences in the sample. The V call is TRBV11-2, the J call TRBJ1-5, with 9 nucleotides matching TRBD1. CDR1 and CDR2 from the germline V gene are SGHAT and FQNNGV. J lost 1 base, V lost 6 bases, and 4 bases had no gene match. CDR3 size: 15 residues. The DNA for the CDR3 is TGTGCCAGCAGTCCGGGACAGGGAAGCAATCAGCCCCAGCATTTT. This encodes CASSPGQGSNQPQHF.

The rearrangement links TRBV2 to TRBJ1-3; 7 bases align to TRBD1. The CDR3 has 14 amino acids. Germline V gene data show CDR1 as SNHLY and CDR2 as FYNNEI. V trimming: 6 bases; J trimming: 0 bases; junction bases outside the gene matches: 2. CDR3 region: CASRGQSSGNTIYF. The CDR3 region has the DNA TGTGCCAGCAGGGGACAGTCCTCTGGAAACACCATATATTTT.

This clone was counted once. The chain joins TRBV9 to TRBJ1-1; possibly TRBD1 for D (6 bases). Trimming pared 3 bases from V and 0 bases from J, leaving 15 bases between. The CDR3 is made up of 16 amino acids. Germline CDR1 and CDR2: SGDLS and YYNGEE. CDR3: CASSGSFGTLNTEAFF. The CDR3 DNA is TGTGCCAGCAGCGGAAGTTTCGGGACACTGAACACTGAAGCTTTCTTT.

This chain links TRBV19 with TRBJ1-5; 7 bases are a match to TRBD1. The CDR3 length is 16 residues. After removal of 3 bases from V and 4 bases from J, the junction contained 9 bases not matched to a gene. Per germline, CDR1 LNHDA and CDR2 SQIVND (reference sequence). The CDR3 DNA is TGTGCCAGTAGTATGGGGGTCGGGACAGCTAATCAGCCCCAGCATTTT. Translated, it gives CASSMGVGTANQPQHF.

The rearrangement joins TRBV19 to TRBJ1-2, with 8 bases that match TRBD1. With 3 bases clipped from V and 8 bases from J, the junction kept 5 bases outside the gene matches. Germline V gene lookup returns CDR1 LNHDA and CDR2 SQIVND (reference sequence). The CDR3 covers 13 residues. This chain's CDR3 is CASSIQGARGYTF. CDR3 sequence (DNA): TGTGCCAGTAGTATCCAGGGGGCGCGAGGCTACACCTTC. The variable domain in full, completed from reference TRBV19 and TRBJ1-2, reads DGGITQSPKYLFRKEGQNVTLSCEQNLNHDAMYWYRQDPGQGLRLIYYSQIVNDFQKGDIAEGYSVSREKKESFPLTVTSAQKNPTAFYLCASSIQGARGYTFGSGTRLTVV.

The chain employs TRBV30 and TRBJ1-2; D unclear. Germline CDR1 GTSNPN, CDR2 SVGIG (reference sequence). CDR3 length: 14 residues. V was clipped by 2 bases and J by 6 bases, with 16 bases between them. The chain's CDR3 is CAWSLARGGNGYTF. CDR3 sequence (DNA): TGTGCCTGGAGTCTTGCCCGGGGAGGGAATGGCTACACCTTC.

The V and J genes are TRBV5-4 and TRBJ2-7; 7 positions match TRBD1. Germline CDR1 is SGHNT and CDR2 is YYREEE (reference sequence). Trimming took 4 bases from V and 2 from J; bases not matched to a gene: 12. This CDR3 is built from 16 residues. The CDR3 spells CASSNGQELFPYEQYF. The DNA for the CDR3 is TGTGCCAGCAGCAACGGACAGGAACTGTTCCCCTACGAGCAGTACTTC.

The rearrangement uses TRBV29-1 and TRBJ2-3; D ambiguous. Germline V gene data show CDR1 as SQVTM and CDR2 as ANQGSEA. The CDR3 runs to 12 residues. Trimming pared 8 bases from V and 1 base from J, leaving 10 bases between. CDR3 DNA sequence: TGCAGCTGCGGTAGTGGCACAGATACGCAGTATTTT. This sequence encodes CSCGSGTDTQYF.

This clone was found once. The DNA for the CDR3 is TGCGCCAGCAGGGACAATAGCAATCAGCCCCAGCATTTT. Amino acid sequence: CASRDNSNQPQHF. The V call is TRBV10-2, the J call TRBJ1-5, with D possibly being TRBD1 (5 bases). Trimming cost V 6 bases and J 0 bases, with 6 bases left between them. The germline gives CDR1 WSHSY, CDR2 SAAADI. The CDR3 is 13 amino acids.

The chain employs TRBV3-1 (or the pseudogene TRBV3-2) and TRBJ1-2; no definite D call. The CDR3 covers 14 residues. Germline-derived CDR1 and CDR2 are LGHDT and YNNKEL (reference sequence). V lost 1 base, J lost 6 bases, and 12 bases lay in between. The chain's CDR3 is CASSQGGGPDGYTF. CDR3 nucleotide sequence: TGTGCCAGCAGCCAAGGGGGAGGTCCAGATGGCTACACCTTC.